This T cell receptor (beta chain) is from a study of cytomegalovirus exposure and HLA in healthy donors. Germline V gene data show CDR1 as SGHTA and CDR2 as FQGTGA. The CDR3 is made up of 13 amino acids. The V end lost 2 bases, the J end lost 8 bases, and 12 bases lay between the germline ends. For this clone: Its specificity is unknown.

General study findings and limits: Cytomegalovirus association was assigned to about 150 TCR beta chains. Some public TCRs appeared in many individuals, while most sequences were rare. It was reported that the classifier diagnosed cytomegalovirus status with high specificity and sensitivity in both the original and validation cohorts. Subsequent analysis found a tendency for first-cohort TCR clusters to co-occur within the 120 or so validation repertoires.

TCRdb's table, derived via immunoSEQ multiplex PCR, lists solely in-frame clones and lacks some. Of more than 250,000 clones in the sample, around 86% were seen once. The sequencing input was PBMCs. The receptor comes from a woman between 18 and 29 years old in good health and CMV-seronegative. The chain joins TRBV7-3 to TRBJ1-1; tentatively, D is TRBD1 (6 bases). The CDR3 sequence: CASSLADSTEAFF. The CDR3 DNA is TGTGCCAGCAGCTTAGCGGACAGTACGGAAGCTTTCTTT.